Listed below are T cell receptor beta chains from one sample, sequenced in a study of Graves' ophthalmopathy and Graves' hyperthyroidism. A single record per CDR3 protein comes from TCRdb applying MiXCR to the multiplex PCR reads. This table has around 520,000 distinct CDR3 sequences, roughly 39% appearing once. Sequences were obtained from peripheral blood or thyroid tissue (not recorded which). The receptor source for this set is an adult man with Graves' hyperthyroidism. The CDR3 runs from the conserved cysteine through the conserved F or W. The order of the fields is D gene, V gene, J gene, clone size, CDR3 protein, CDR3 DNA. D genes are given only for firm matches. Part of the rows lack a size; the others show once, few, many or a class for expanded clones.

.,TRBV25-1,TRBJ1-1,.,CARVMNTEAFF,TGTGCCAGGGTGATGAACACTGAAGCTTTCTTT
.,TRBV24-1,TRBJ2-5,.,CPTRRIQETQYF,TGTCCCACTAGACGGATACAAGAGACCCAGTACTTC
.,TRBV13,TRBJ2-2,.,CASSNPAGELFF,TGTGCCAGCAGCAACCCGGCCGGGGAGCTGTTTTTT
.,TRBV7-2,TRBJ2-2,.,CASRAPGGSGELFF,TGTGCCAGTAGAGCTCCAGGGGGGTCCGGGGAGCTGTTTTTT
TRBD2,TRBV10-3,TRBJ2-7,.,CAISERFSGGGSYEQYF,TGTGCCATCAGTGAGCGGTTTAGCGGGGGGGGCTCCTACGAGCAGTACTTC
TRBD2,TRBV7-9,TRBJ2-5,few,CASSYSSGRPQETQYF,TGTGCCAGCAGTTACTCGAGCGGGAGGCCCCAAGAGACCCAGTACTTC
TRBD2,TRBV7-6,TRBJ2-5,many,CASSFPSVSSGGAGETQYF,TGTGCCAGCAGCTTCCCCTCAGTTTCTAGCGGGGGGGCCGGTGAGACCCAGTACTTC
TRBD1,TRBV7-9,TRBJ1-2,many,CASSQDKGTGSNYGYTF,TGTGCCAGCAGCCAAGATAAGGGGACAGGCTCTAACTATGGCTACACCTTC
.,TRBV6-6,TRBJ1-1,many,CALGTAANTEAFF,TGTGCCTTAGGGACGGCTGCCAACACTGAAGCTTTCTTT
TRBD1,TRBV19,TRBJ1-5,.,CASTAMDRGNQPQHF,TGTGCCAGTACTGCTATGGACAGGGGCAATCAGCCCCAGCATTTT
.,TRBV6-5,TRBJ2-5,many,CASSYSKEETQYF,TGTGCCAGCAGTTACTCGAAGGAGGAGACCCAGTACTTC
.,TRBV7-4,TRBJ1-2,.,CASSLFQGPSYGYTF,TGTGCCAGCAGCTTATTCCAGGGCCCCTCCTATGGCTACACCTTC
TRBD2,TRBV7-8,TRBJ2-7,.,CASSSLAGSYEQYF,TGTGCCAGCAGCTCCCTAGCGGGGTCCTACGAGCAGTACTTC
TRBD2,TRBV20-1,TRBJ2-2,few,CSARPLERGRNGELFF,TGCAGCGCTAGACCGCTGGAGCGGGGGCGGAACGGGGAGCTGTTTTTT
TRBD1,TRBV12-3/TRBV12-4,TRBJ1-5,many,CASSLGQVNSNQPQHF,TGTGCCAGCAGTCTCGGACAGGTTAATAGCAATCAGCCCCAGCATTTT
TRBD1,TRBV7-9,TRBJ1-1,.,CASSVATRRGPDTEAFF,TGTGCCAGCAGCGTAGCTACCAGGAGGGGGCCGGACACTGAAGCTTTCTTT
.,TRBV24-1,TRBJ1-2,once,CATSDRLGDSNYGYTF,TGTGCCACCAGTGATAGACTAGGAGACAGTAACTATGGCTACACCTTC
.,TRBV29-1,TRBJ2-5,many,CSVEDGRGGDQETQYF,TGCAGCGTTGAAGATGGGAGGGGGGGAGACCAAGAGACCCAGTACTTC
.,TRBV29-1,TRBJ2-7,many,CSVEPLTGEQYF,TGCAGCGTTGAGCCCTTGACGGGGGAGCAGTACTTC
TRBD2,TRBV29-1,TRBJ2-5,many,CSVDGTTRTQYF,TGCAGCGTTGACGGGACTACCCGGACCCAGTACTTC
TRBD1,TRBV19,TRBJ2-5,many,CASSIGSGQGLETQYF,TGTGCCAGTAGTATAGGATCCGGACAGGGGTTGGAGACCCAGTACTTC
.,TRBV6-5,TRBJ1-2,many,CASSYRQEGGYTF,TGTGCCAGCAGTTATCGGCAGGAGGGCGGCTACACCTTC